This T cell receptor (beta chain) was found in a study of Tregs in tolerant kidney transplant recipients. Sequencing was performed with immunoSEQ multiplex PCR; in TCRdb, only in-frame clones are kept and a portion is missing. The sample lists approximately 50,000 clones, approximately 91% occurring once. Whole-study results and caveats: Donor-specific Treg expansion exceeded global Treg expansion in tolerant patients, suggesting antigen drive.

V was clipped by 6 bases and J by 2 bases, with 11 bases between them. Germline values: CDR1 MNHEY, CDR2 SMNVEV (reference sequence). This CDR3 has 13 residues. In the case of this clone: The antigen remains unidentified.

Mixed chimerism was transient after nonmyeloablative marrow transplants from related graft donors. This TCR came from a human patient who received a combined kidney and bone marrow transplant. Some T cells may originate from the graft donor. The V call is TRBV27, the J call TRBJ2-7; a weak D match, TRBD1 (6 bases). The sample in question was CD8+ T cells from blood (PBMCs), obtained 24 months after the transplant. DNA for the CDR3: TGTGCCAGCAGCGGACAGAGAGCCTACGAGCAGTACTTC. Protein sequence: CASSGQRAYEQYF.